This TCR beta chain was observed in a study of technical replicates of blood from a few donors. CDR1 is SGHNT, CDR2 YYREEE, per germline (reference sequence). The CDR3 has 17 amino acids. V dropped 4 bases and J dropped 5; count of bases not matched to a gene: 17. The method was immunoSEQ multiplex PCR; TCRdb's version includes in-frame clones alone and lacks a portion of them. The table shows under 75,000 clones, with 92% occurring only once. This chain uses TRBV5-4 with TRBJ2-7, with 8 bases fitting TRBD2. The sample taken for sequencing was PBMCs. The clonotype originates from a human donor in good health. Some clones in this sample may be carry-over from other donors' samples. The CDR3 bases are TGTGCCAGCAGCCTGGGGGGCGGGGGGAGGGGCCCCAACGAGCAGTACTTC. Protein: CASSLGGGGRGPNEQYF.